This T cell receptor beta chain originates from a study of vaccination effects on CD4 cells after COVID-19. General study results and limits: Marked clonal contraction of infection- and vaccine-induced clones was seen late after vaccination.

Per the germline V gene, CDR1 is LNHDA and CDR2 is SQIVND (reference sequence). Between the trimmed V and J ends, which lost 4 bases and 7 bases, there was a span of 16 bases. CDR3 length equals 15 residues. When more than 9 days of culture had elapsed, CD4+ T cells were isolated. It was between March and December 2020 that the person had a SARS-CoV-2 infection confirmed by PCR. Participants were vaccinated with two doses of either the BNT162b2 or mRNA-1273 vaccine. IL-2 medium was substituted for half the medium on days 3 and 7. With regard to this clone: Its specificity is unknown.

The table came from immunoSEQ multiplex PCR; TCRdb's copy has only in-frame clones and leaves some out. The profile covers some 46,000 clones, with approximately 82% appearing a single time and 3% to 4% taken by the ten largest. This chain links TRBV19 with TRBJ1-4, with D hard to call. This material consisted of CD4+ T cells from PBMCs cultured without peptide, taken after COVID-19 vaccination. The TCR sequence derives from a human donor who had a prior SARS-CoV-2 infection. CDR3 bases: TGTGCCAGTAGTAACACCGGGATCAGGACTGAAAAACTGTTTTTT. Protein sequence: CASSNTGIRTEKLFF.